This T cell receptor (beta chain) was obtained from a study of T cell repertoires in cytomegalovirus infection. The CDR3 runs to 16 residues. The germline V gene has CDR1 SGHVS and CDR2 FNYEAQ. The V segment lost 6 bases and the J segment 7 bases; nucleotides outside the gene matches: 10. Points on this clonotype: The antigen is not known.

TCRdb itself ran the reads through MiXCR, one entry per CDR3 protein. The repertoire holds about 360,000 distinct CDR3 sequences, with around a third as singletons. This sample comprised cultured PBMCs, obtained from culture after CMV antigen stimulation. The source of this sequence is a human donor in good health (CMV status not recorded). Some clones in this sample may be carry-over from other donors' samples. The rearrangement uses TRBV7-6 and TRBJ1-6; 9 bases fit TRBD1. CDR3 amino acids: CASRPGTGNSNSPLHF. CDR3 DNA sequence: TGTGCCAGCAGACCCGGGACAGGGAACTCGAATTCACCCCTCCACTTT.